Sequencing of this TCR beta chain was carried out in a study of T cell repertoires in cytomegalovirus infection. One entry per CDR3 protein, called by TCRdb with MiXCR from the reads. There are about 360,000 distinct CDR3 sequences in the sample; about 32% occur only once, and roughly 14% lies in the top ten. Study conclusions and caveats: HLA-C-restricted CMV-specific TCR beta clonotypes were dominant in the ex vivo response. Cumulative frequency (of public TCR beta family members) identified carriers of CMV plus the relevant HLA.

CDR3 length equals 14 residues. Germline V CDR1 and CDR2: SGHVS, FQNEAQ. V was pared by 5 bases and J by 4 bases, with 11 bases between. This clonotype was seen only a few times. Its target is not known. The V and J genes are TRBV7-8 and TRBJ2-2; D remains unclear. The input for sequencing was cultured PBMCs, taken from culture after CMV antigen stimulation. This sequence originates from a human donor in good health (CMV status not recorded). Some clones in this sample may be carry-over from other donors' samples. The CDR3 bases are TGTGCCAGCAGCCCCTTCGCCGCCACCGGGGAGCTGTTTTTT. The encoded protein is CASSPFAATGELFF.